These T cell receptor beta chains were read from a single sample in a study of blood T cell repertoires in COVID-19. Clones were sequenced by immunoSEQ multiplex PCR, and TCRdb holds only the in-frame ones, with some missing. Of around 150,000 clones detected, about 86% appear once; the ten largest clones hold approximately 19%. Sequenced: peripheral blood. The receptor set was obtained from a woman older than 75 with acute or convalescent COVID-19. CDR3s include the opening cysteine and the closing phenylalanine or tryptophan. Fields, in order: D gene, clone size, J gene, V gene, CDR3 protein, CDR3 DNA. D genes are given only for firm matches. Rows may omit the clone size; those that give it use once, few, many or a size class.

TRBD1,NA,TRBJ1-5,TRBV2,CASSGTGGNQPQHF,TGTGCCAGCAGTGGGACAGGGGGCAATCAGCCCCAGCATTTT
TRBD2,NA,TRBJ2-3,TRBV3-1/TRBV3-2,CASSQTSGRDTQYF,TGTGCCAGCAGCCAAACTAGCGGGAGGGACACGCAGTATTTT
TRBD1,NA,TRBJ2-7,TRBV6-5,CASSYARTGATYEQYF,TGTGCCAGCAGTTACGCACGGACAGGGGCAACCTACGAGCAGTACTTC
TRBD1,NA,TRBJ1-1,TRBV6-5,CASTQRQGANEAFF,TGTGCCAGCACCCAAAGGCAGGGGGCGAATGAAGCTTTCTTT
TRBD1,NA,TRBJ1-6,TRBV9,CASSPGQGASYNSPLHF,TGTGCCAGCAGTCCGGGACAGGGAGCCTCCTATAATTCACCCCTCCACTTT
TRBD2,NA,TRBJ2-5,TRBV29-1,CSVEFHSGETQYF,TGCAGCGTTGAGTTCCATAGCGGGGAGACCCAGTACTTC
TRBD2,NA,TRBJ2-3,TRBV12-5,CASGIPSAGGPVGVTDTQYF,TGTGCTAGTGGGATCCCTTCAGCGGGGGGGCCTGTGGGTGTCACAGATACGCAGTATTTT
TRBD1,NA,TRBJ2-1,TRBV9,CASSVGTGANEQFF,TGTGCCAGCAGCGTAGGGACAGGGGCGAATGAGCAGTTCTTC
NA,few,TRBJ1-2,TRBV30,CAWSVGQGYGYTF,TGTGCCTGGAGTGTGGGGCAAGGCTATGGCTACACCTTC
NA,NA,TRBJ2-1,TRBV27,CASSQGYEQFF,TGTGCCAGCAGTCAGGGGTACGAGCAGTTCTTC
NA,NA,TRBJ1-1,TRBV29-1,CSVPQSNTEAFF,TGCAGCGTTCCCCAGTCGAACACTGAAGCTTTCTTT
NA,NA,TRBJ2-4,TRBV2,CASRAGRVKNIQYF,TGTGCCAGCAGGGCTGGCAGGGTAAAAAACATTCAGTACTTC
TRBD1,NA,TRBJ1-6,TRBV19,CASSIDRGRGPLHF,TGTGCCAGTAGTATCGACAGGGGGCGAGGACCCCTCCACTTT
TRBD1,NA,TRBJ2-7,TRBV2,CASSERTGSYEQYF,TGTGCCAGCAGCGAAAGGACAGGGTCCTACGAGCAGTACTTC
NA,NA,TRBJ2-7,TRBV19,CASSDQGISYEQYF,TGTGCCAGTAGTGATCAGGGAATCAGCTACGAGCAGTACTTC
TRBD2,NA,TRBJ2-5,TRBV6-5,CASSQLAGGLETQYF,TGTGCCAGCAGTCAACTAGCGGGAGGTCTAGAGACCCAGTACTTC
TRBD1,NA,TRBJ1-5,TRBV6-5,CASSLTGTSNQPQHF,TGTGCCAGCAGTCTGACAGGGACAAGCAATCAGCCCCAGCATTTT
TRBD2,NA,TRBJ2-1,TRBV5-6,CASSQTSGGYNEQFF,TGTGCCAGCAGCCAGACTAGCGGGGGTTACAATGAGCAGTTCTTC
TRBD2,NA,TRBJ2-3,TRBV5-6,CASSPAGSTDTQYF,TGTGCCAGCAGCCCAGCGGGGAGCACAGATACGCAGTATTTT
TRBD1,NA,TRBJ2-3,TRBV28,CASSGGQGIDTQYF,TGTGCCAGCAGTGGGGGACAGGGTATAGATACGCAGTATTTT
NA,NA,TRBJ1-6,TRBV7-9,CASSWDNYNSPLHF,TGTGCCAGCAGCTGGGACAACTATAATTCACCCCTCCACTTT
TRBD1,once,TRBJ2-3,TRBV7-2,CASSLVTGGPRDTQYF,TGTGCCAGCAGCTTAGTGACAGGGGGCCCACGGGATACGCAGTATTTT
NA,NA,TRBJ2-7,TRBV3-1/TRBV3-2,CASSRDWSYEQYF,TGTGCCAGCAGCCGGGACTGGTCCTACGAGCAGTACTTC
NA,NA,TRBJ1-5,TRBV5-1,CASRPGSGNQPQHF,TGCGCCAGCAGACCTGGGTCGGGAAATCAGCCCCAGCATTTT
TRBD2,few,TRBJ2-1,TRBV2,CASRTRGGREQFF,TGTGCCAGCAGGACAAGAGGCGGGAGGGAGCAGTTCTTC
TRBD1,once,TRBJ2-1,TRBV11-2,CASSPGTGGVNEQFF,TGTGCCAGCAGCCCCGGGACAGGTGGGGTGAATGAGCAGTTCTTC
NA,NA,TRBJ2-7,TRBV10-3,CAISELGGAGYEQYF,TGTGCCATCAGTGAGTTGGGGGGAGCGGGCTACGAGCAGTACTTC
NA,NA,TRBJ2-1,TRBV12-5,CASGFGDFRNEQFF,TGTGCTAGTGGTTTTGGGGACTTCCGGAATGAGCAGTTCTTC
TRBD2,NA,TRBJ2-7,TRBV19,CASSIVGGGPYEQYF,TGTGCCAGTAGTATAGTAGGCGGGGGACCCTACGAGCAGTACTTC
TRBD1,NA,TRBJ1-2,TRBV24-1,CATRQGAVNYGYTF,TGTGCCACCAGACAGGGGGCGGTGAACTATGGCTACACCTTC
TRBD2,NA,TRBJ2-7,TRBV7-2,CASSLGASGGPTGQYF,TGTGCCAGCAGCTTAGGGGCTAGCGGGGGCCCAACGGGGCAGTACTTC
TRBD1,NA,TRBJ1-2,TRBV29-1,CSVDWTGGDYGYTF,TGCAGCGTCGACTGGACAGGGGGTGACTATGGCTACACCTTC
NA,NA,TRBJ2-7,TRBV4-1,CASSQLPVPINYEQYF,TGCGCCAGCAGCCAACTCCCGGTGCCGATCAACTACGAGCAGTACTTC
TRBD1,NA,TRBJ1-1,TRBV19,CASRTRTGSTEAFF,TGTGCCAGTAGGACCCGGACAGGGAGCACTGAAGCTTTCTTT
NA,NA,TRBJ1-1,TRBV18,CASSPRLAENTEAFF,TGTGCCAGCTCACCACGATTGGCAGAGAACACTGAAGCTTTCTTT
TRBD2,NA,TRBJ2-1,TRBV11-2,CASRFRVGRLATSYNEQFF,TGTGCCAGCCGTTTTAGAGTGGGTCGACTAGCGACCTCCTACAATGAGCAGTTCTTC
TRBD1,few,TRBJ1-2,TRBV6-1,CASSETGQGKGYTF,TGTGCCAGCAGTGAAACGGGACAGGGGAAAGGCTACACCTTC
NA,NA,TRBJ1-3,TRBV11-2,CASSPRVYSGNTIYF,TGTGCCAGCAGCCCCAGGGTTTACTCTGGAAACACCATATATTTT
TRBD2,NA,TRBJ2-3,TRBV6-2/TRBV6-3,CASSYEAGGPISTDTQYF,TGTGCCAGCAGTTACGAAGCGGGGGGACCTATTAGCACAGATACGCAGTATTTT
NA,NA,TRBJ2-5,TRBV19,CASSIDGYRSQETQYF,TGTGCCAGTAGTATAGATGGTTACCGGAGTCAAGAGACCCAGTACTTC
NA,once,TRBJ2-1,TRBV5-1,CASSFYSNRVDEQFF,TGCGCCAGCAGCTTTTATTCAAACAGGGTGGATGAGCAGTTCTTC
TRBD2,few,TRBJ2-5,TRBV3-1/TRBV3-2,CASSQGLADKETQYF,TGTGCCAGCAGCCAAGGACTAGCAGATAAAGAGACCCAGTACTTC
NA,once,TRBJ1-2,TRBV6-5,CASSRTENYGYTF,TGTGCCAGCAGCCGGACAGAGAACTATGGCTACACCTTC
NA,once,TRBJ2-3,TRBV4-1,CASSQAGNTDTQYF,TGCGCCAGCAGCCAAGCCGGGAACACAGATACGCAGTATTTT
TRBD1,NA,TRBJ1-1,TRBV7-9,CASSLEGALAEAFF,TGTGCCAGCAGCTTAGAGGGGGCGCTCGCTGAAGCTTTCTTT
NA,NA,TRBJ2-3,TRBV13,CASSRRLVRADTQYF,TGTGCCAGCAGCCGGAGACTAGTGAGGGCAGATACGCAGTATTTT
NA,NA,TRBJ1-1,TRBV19,CAISTAMNTEAFF,TGTGCCATATCGACAGCGATGAACACTGAAGCTTTCTTT
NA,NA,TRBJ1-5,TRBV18,CASSPAGRGGNQPQHF,TGTGCCAGCTCACCGGCGGGACGGGGTGGCAATCAGCCCCAGCATTTT